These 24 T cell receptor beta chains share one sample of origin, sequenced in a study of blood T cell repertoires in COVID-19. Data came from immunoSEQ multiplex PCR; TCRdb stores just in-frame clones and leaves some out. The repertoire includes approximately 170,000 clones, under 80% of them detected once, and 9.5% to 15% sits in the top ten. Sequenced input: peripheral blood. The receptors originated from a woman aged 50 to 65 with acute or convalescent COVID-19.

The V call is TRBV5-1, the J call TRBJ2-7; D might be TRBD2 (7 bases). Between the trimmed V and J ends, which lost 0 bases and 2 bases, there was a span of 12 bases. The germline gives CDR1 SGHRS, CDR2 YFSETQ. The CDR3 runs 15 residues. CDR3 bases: TGCGCCAGCAGCTTGGGAGGGGGGGAACCCTACGAGCAGTACTTC. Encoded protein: CASSLGGGEPYEQYF.

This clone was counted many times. The CDR3 region has the DNA TGTGCCAGCAGTATAGGACTATCCCCCACAGATACGCAGTATTTT. It codes for CASSIGLSPTDTQYF. This chain uses TRBV28 with TRBJ2-3; maybe TRBD2 (6 bases). V gave up 5 bases and J gave up 2 bases, with 14 bases separating them. Germline V lookup: CDR1 MDHEN, CDR2 SYDVKM. The CDR3 has 15 amino acids.

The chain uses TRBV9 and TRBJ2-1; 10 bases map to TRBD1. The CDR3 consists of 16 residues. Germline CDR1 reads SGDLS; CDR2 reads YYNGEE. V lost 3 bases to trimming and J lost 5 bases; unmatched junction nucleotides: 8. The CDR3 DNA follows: TGTGCCAGCAGCGGAATCGACAGGGGGCGCGACAATGAGCAGTTCTTC. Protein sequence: CASSGIDRGRDNEQFF.

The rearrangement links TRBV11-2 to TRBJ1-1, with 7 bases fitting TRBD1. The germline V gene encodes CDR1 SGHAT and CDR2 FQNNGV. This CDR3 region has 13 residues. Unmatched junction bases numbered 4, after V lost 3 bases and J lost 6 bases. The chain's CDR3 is CASSFQQGPEAFF. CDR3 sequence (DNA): TGTGCCAGCAGCTTTCAACAGGGGCCTGAAGCTTTCTTT. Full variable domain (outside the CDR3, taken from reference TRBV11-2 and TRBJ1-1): EAGVAQSPRYKIIEKRQSVAFWCNPISGHATLYWYQQILGQGPKLLIQFQNNGVVDDSQLPKDRFSAERLKGVDSTLKIQPAKLEDSAVYLCASSFQQGPEAFFGQGTRLTVV.

The CDR3 region is CASSWNRGGELFF. CDR3 in DNA: TGTGCCAGCAGCTGGAACAGGGGCGGGGAGCTGTTTTTT. The chain is built from TRBV5-4 and TRBJ2-2, with TRBD1 identical over 7 bases. The germline V gene has CDR1 SGHNT and CDR2 YYREEE (reference sequence). The CDR3 is 13 amino acids. V lost 3 bases, J lost 7 bases, and 3 bases stayed unmatched.

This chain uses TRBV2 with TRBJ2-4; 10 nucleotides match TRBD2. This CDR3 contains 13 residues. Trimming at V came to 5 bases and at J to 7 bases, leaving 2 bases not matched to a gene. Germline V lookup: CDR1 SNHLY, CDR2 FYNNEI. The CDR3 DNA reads TGTGCCAGCAGTTCACTAGCGGGGAACATTCAGTACTTC. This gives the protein CASSSLAGNIQYF.

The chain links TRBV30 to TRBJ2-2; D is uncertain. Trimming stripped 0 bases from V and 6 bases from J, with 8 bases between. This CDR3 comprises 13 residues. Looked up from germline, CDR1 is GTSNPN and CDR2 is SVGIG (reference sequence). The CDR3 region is CAWSVSRSGELFF. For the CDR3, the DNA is TGTGCCTGGAGTGTATCTAGGTCCGGGGAGCTGTTTTTT.

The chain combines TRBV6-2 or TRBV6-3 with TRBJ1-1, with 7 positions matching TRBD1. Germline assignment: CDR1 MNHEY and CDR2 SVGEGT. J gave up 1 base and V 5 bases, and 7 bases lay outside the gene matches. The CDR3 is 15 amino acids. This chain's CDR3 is CASSQGGITNTEAFF. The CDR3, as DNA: TGTGCCAGCAGTCAGGGGGGCATTACGAACACTGAAGCTTTCTTT.

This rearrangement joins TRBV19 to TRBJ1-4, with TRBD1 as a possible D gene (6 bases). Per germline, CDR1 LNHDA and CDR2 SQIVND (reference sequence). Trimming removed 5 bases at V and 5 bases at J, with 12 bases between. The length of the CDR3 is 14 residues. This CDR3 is CASSPGTRNEKLFF. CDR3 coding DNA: TGTGCCAGTAGTCCCGGGACACGGAATGAAAAACTGTTTTTT.

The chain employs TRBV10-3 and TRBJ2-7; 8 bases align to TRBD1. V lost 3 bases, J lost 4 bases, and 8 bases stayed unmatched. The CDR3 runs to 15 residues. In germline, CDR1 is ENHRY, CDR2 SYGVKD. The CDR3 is CAISDSGQGAYEQYF. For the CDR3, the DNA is TGTGCCATCAGTGATTCCGGGCAGGGGGCTTACGAGCAGTACTTC.

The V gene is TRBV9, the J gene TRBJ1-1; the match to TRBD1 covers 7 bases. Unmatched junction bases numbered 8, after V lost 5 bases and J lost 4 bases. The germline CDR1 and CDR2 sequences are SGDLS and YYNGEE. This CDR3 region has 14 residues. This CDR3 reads CASRGTGESTEAFF. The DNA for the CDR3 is TGTGCCAGCAGGGGCACAGGGGAAAGCACTGAAGCTTTCTTT.

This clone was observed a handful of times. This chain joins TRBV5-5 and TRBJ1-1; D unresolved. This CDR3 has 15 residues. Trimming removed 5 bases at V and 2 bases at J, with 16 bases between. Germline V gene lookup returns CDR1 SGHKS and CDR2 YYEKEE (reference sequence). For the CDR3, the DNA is TGTGCCAGCAGAATGACCGATGGACTTAACACTGAAGCTTTCTTT. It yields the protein CASRMTDGLNTEAFF. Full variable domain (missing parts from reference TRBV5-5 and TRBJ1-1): DAGVTQSPTHLIKTRGQQVTLRCSPISGHKSVSWYQQVLGQGPQFIFQYYEKEERGRGNFPDRFSARQFPNYSSELNVNALLLGDSALYLCASRMTDGLNTEAFFGQGTRLTVV.

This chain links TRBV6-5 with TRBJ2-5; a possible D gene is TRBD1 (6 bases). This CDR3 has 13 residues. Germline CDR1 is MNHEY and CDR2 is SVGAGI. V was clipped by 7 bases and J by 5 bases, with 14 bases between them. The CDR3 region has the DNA TGTGCCAGCAACAGGGTTGGTATCGAGACCCAGTACTTC. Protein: CASNRVGIETQYF.

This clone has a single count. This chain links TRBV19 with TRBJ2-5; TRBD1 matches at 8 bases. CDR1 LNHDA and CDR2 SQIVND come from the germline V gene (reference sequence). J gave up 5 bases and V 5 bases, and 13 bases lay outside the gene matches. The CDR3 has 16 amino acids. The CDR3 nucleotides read TGTGCCAGTAGTCCCTTTGGACAGGGACGAACGGAGACCCAGTACTTC. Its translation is CASSPFGQGRTETQYF.

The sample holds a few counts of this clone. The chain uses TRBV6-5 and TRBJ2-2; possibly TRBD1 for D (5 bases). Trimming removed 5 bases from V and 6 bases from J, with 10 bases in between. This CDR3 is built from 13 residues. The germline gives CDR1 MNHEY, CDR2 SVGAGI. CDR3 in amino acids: CASSPRVSGELFF. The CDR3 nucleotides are TGTGCCAGCAGTCCCAGGGTTTCCGGGGAGCTGTTTTTT.

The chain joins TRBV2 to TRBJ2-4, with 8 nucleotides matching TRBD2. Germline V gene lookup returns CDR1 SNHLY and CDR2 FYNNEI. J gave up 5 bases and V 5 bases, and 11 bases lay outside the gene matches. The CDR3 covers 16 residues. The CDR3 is CASSPLGAGAQNIQYF. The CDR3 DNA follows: TGTGCCAGCAGTCCGCTTGGAGCGGGGGCCCAAAACATTCAGTACTTC.

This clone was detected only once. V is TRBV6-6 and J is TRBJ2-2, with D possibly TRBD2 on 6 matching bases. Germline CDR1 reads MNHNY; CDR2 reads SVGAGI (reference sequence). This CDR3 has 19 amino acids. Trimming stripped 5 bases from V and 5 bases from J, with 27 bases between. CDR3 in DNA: TGTGCCAGCAGTCCCCGGGGAGCGGGTGATAATTCGGGGACCGGGGAGCTGTTTTTT. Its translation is CASSPRGAGDNSGTGELFF.

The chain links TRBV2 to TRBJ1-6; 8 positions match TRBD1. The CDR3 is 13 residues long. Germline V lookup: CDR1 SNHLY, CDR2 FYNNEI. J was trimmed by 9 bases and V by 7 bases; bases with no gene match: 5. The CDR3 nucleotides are TGTGCCAGCACCGGACAGGGAGTTTCACCCCTCCACTTT. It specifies CASTGQGVSPLHF.

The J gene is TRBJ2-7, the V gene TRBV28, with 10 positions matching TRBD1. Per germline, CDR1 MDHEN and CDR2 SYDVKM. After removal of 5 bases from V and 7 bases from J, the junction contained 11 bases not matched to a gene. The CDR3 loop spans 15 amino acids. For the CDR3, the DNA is TGTGCCAGCAGTAGCCGGGACAGGGGTTTTGGAGAGCAGTACTTC. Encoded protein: CASSSRDRGFGEQYF.

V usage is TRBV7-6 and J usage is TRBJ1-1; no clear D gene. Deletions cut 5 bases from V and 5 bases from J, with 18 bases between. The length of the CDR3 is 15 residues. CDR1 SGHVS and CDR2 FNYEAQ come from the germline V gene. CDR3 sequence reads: CASSLFGRANTEAFF. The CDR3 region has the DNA TGTGCCAGCAGCCTCTTTGGGAGGGCGAATACTGAAGCTTTCTTT.

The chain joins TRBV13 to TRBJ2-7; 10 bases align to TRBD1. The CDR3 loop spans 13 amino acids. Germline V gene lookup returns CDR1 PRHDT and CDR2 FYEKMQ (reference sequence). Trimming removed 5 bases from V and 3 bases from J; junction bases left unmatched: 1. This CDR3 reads CASSRTGGYEQYF. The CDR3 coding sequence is TGTGCCAGCAGCAGGACAGGGGGCTACGAGCAGTACTTC.

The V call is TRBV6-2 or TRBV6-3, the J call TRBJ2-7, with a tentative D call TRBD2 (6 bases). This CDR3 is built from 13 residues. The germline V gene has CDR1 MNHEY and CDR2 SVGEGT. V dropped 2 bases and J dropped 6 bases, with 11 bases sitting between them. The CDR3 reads CASSYTRELEQYF. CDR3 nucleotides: TGTGCCAGCAGTTACACCCGGGAGCTCGAGCAGTACTTC.

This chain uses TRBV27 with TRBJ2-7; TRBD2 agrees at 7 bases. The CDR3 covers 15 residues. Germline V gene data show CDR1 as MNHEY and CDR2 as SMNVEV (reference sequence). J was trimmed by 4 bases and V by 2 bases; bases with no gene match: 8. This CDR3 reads CASSLRTRLQYEQYF. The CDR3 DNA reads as TGTGCCAGCAGTTTACGGACTAGATTACAGTACGAGCAGTACTTC.

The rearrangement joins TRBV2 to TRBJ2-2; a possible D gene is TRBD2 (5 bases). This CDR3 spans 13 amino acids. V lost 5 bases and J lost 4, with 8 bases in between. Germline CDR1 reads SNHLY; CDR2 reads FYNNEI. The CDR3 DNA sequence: TGTGCCAGCAGTCCGGGGATCACCGGGGAGCTGTTTTTT. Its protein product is CASSPGITGELFF.